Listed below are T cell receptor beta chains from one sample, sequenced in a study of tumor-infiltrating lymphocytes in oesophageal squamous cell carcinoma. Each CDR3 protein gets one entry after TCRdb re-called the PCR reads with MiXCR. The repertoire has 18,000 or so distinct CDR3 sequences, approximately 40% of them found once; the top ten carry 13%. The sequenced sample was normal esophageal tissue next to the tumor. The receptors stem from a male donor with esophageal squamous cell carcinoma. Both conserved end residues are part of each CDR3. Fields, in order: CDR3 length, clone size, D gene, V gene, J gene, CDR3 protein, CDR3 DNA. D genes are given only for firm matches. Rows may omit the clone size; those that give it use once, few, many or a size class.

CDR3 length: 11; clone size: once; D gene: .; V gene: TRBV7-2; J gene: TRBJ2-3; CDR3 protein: CASSRTYTQYF; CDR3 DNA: TGTGCCAGCAGCCGGACCTATACGCAGTATTTT
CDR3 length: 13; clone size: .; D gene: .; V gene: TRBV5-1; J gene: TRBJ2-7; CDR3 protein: CASSAGPSYEQYF; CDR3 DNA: TGCGCCAGCAGCGCAGGACCTTCCTACGAGCAGTACTTC
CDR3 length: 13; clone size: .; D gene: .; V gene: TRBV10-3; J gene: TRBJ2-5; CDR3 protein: CAISEGEADEQYF; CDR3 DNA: TGTGCCATCAGTGAGGGCGAGGCGGATGAGCAGTACTTC
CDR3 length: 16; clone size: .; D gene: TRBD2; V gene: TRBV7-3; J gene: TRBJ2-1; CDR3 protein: CASSLQTSGRTGELYF; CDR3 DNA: TGTGCCAGCAGCTTACAAACTAGCGGGAGAACCGGGGAGCTGTACTTC
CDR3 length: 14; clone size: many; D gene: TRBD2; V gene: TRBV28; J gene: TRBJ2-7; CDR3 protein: CASSERENLNEQYF; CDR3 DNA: TGTGCCAGCAGCGAGCGGGAGAACTTGAACGAGCAGTACTTC
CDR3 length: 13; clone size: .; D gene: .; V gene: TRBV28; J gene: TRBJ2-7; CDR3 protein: CASTYSGYYEQYF; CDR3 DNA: TGTGCCAGCACCTACTCGGGTTACTACGAGCAGTACTTC
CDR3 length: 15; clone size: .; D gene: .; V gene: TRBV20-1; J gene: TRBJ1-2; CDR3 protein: CSAVPGQRRGYGYTF; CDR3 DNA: TGCAGTGCTGTTCCGGGACAACGACGGGGCTATGGCTACACCTTC
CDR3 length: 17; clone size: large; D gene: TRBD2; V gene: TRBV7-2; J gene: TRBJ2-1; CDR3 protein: CASSSLEGLAVYNEQFF; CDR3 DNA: TGTGCCAGCAGCTCCTTGGAGGGACTAGCGGTCTACAATGAGCAGTTCTTC
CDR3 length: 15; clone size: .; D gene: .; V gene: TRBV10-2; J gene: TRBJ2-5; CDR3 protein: CASSESLDRQETQYF; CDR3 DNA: TGCGCCAGCAGTGAGTCGTTGGACAGACAAGAGACCCAGTACTTC
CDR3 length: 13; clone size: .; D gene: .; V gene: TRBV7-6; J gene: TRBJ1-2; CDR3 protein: CASGLPGGYGYTF; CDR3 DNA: TGTGCCAGCGGGCTTCCCGGGGGCTATGGCTACACCTTC
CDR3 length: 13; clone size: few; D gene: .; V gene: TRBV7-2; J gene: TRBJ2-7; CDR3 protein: CASSLSLDYEQYF; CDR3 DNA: TGTGCCAGCAGCTTATCCCTAGACTACGAGCAGTACTTC
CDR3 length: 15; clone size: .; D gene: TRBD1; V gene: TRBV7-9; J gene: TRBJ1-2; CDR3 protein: CASSLATQTGHGYTF; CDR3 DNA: TGTGCCAGCAGCTTAGCTACTCAGACAGGGCACGGCTACACCTTC
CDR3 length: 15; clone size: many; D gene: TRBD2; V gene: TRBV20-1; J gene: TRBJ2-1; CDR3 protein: CSAASRVAGDNEQFF; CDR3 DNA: TGCAGTGCCGCGTCTAGGGTAGCGGGAGACAATGAGCAGTTCTTC
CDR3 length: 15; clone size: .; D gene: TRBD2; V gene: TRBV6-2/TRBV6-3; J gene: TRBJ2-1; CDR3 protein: CASSYSSGSKYEQFF; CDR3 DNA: TGTGCCAGCAGCTACTCTAGCGGGAGTAAGTACGAGCAGTTCTTC
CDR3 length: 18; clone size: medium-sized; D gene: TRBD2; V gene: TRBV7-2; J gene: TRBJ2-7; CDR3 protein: CASSSAGGLAGGRYEQYF; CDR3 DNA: TGTGCCAGCAGCTCCGCAGGGGGACTAGCGGGAGGGAGGTACGAGCAGTACTTC
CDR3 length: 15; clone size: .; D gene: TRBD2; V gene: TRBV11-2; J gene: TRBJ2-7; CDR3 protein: CASSLEASGLYEQYF; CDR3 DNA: TGTGCCAGCAGCTTAGAGGCTAGCGGGCTCTACGAGCAGTACTTC
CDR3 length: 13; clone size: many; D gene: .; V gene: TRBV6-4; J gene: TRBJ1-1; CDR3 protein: CASSDDLNTEAFF; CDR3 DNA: TGTGCCAGCAGTGACGATCTGAACACTGAAGCTTTCTTT
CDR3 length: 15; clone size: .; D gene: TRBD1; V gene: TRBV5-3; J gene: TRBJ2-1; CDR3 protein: CASSLAGGDWNEQFF; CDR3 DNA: TGTGCCAGCAGCTTGGCAGGGGGCGATTGGAATGAGCAGTTCTTC
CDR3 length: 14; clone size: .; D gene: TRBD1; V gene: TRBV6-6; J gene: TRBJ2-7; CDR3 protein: CASRPGTGAYEQYF; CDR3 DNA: TGTGCCAGCAGACCCGGGACAGGGGCGTACGAGCAGTACTTC
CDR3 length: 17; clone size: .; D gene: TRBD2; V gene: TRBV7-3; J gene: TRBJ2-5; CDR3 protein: CASSLHRTSGGTGTQYF; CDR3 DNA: TGTGCCAGCAGCCTCCACAGGACTAGCGGGGGAACCGGGACCCAGTACTTC
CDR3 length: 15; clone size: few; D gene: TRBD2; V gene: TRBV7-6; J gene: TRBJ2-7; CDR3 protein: CASSPEERGDYEQYF; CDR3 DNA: TGTGCCAGCAGCCCGGAGGAGCGGGGGGACTACGAGCAGTACTTC
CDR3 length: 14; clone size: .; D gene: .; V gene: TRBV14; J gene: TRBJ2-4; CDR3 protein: CASSQAYTKNIQYF; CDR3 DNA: TGTGCCAGCAGCCAAGCCTACACCAAAAACATTCAGTACTTC
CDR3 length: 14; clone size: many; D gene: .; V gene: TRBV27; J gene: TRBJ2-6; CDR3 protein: CASSFSSGANVLTF; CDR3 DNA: TGTGCCAGCAGTTTTTCCTCTGGGGCCAACGTCCTGACTTTC
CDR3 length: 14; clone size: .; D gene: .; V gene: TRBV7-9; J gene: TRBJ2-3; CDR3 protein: CASSLGSAADTQYF; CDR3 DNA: TGTGCCAGCAGCTTGGGGTCTGCAGCAGATACGCAGTATTTT
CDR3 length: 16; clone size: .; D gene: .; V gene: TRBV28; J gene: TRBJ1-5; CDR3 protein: CASSLFVGGGNQPQHF; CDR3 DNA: TGTGCCAGCAGTTTATTCGTCGGGGGCGGCAATCAGCCCCAGCATTTT
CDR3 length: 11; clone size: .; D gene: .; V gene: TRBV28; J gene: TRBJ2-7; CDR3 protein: CASSLLATPFF; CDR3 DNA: TGTGCCAGCAGTTTGTTAGCGACTCCGTTCTTC
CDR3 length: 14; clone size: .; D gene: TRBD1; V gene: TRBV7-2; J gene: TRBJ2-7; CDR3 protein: CASSLIQGAYEQYF; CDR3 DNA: TGTGCCAGCAGCCTAATACAGGGGGCTTACGAGCAGTACTTC
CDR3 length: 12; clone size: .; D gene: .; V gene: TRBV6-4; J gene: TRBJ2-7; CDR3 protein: CASSDAGREQYF; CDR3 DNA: TGTGCCAGCAGTGACGCGGGACGGGAGCAGTACTTC
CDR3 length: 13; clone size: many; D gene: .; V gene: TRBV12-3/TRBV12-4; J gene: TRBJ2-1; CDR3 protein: CASSPRDSSALHF; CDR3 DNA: TGTGCCAGCAGTCCGCGGGACTCTTCAGCCCTCCACTTC
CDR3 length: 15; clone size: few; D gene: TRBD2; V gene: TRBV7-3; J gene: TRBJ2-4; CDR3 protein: CASSLSGRYKDEQYF; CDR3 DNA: TGTGCCAGCAGCCTAAGCGGGAGGTATAAGGATGAGCAGTACTTC
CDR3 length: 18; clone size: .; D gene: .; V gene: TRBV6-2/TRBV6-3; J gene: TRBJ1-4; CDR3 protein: CASSYVTGRVATNEKLFF; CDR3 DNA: TGTGCCAGCAGTTACGTGACGGGGCGAGTTGCAACTAATGAAAAACTGTTTTTT
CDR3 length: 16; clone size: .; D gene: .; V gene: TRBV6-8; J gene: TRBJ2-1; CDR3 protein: CASSSWGESSYNEQFF; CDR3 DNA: TGTGCCAGCAGCTCTTGGGGGGAGAGCTCCTACAATGAGCAGTTCTTC
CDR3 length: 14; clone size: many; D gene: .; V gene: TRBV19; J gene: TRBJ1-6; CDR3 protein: CASSILRRDSPLHF; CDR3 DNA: TGTGCCAGTAGTATATTACGGCGGGATTCACCCCTCCACTTT